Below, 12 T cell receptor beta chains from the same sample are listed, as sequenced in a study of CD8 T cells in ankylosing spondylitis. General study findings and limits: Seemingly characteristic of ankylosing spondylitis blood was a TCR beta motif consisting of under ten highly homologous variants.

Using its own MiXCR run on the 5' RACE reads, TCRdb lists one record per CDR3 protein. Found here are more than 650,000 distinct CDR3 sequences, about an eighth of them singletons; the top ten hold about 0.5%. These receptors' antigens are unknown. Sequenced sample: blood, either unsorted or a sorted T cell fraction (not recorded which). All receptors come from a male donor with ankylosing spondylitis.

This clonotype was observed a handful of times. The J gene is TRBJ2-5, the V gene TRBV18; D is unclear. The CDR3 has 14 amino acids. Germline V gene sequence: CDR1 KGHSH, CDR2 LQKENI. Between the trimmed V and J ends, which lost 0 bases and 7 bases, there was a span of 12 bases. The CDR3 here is CASSPPWQRGTQYF. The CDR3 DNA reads TGTGCCAGCTCACCACCGTGGCAGCGCGGGACCCAGTACTTC.

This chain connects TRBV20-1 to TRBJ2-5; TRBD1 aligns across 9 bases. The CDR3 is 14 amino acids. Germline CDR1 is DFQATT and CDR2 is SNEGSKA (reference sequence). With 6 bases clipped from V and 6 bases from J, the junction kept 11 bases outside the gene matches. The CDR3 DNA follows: TGCAGTGCGGATCGACCGGGACAGGGCAAGACCCAGTACTTC. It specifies CSADRPGQGKTQYF.

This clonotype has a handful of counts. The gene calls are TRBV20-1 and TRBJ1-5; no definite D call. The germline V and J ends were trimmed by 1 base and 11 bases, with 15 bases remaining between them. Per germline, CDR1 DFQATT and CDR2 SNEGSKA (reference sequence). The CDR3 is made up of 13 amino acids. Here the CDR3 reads CSARAGGGRAQHF. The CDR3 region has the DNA TGCAGTGCTAGAGCGGGTGGCGGAAGGGCCCAGCATTTT.

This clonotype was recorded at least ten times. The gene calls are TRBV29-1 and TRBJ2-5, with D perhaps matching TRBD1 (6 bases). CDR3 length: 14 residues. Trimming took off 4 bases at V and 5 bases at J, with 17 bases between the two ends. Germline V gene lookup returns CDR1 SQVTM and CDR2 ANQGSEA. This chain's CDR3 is CSVAVKGERETQYF. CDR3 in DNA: TGCAGCGTTGCGGTCAAGGGGGAGCGCGAGACCCAGTACTTC.

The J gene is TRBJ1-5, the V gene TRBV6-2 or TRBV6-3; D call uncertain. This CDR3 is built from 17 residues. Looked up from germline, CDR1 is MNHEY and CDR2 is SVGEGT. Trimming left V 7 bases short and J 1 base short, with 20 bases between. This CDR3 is CASTPGPPDKSNQPQHF. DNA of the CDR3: TGTGCCAGCACCCCTGGGCCACCGGATAAGAGCAATCAGCCCCAGCATTTT.

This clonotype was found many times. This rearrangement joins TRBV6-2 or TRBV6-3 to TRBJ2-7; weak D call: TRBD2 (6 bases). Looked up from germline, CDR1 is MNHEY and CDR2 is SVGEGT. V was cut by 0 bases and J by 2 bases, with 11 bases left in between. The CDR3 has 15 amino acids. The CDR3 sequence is CASSYSGLGTYEQYF. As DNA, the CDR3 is TGTGCCAGCAGTTACTCGGGACTGGGGACCTACGAGCAGTACTTC.

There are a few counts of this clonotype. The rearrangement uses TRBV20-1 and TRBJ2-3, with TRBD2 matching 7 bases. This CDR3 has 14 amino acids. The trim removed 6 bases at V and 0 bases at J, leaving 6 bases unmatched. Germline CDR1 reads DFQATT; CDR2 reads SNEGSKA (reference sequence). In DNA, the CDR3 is TGCAGTGCCCCGAGCGGGGTTAGCACAGATACGCAGTATTTT. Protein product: CSAPSGVSTDTQYF.

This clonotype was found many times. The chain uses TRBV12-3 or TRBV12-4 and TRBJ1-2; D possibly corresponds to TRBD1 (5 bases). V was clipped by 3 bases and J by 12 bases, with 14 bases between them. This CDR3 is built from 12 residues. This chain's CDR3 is CASSLGRGIHTF. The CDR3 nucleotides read TGTGCCAGCAGTTTGGGTCGGGGGATCCACACCTTC.

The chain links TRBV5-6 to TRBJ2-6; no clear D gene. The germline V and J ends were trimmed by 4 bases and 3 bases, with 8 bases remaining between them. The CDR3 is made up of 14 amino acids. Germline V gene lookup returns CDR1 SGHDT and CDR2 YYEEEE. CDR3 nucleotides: TGTGCCAGCAGCCTCCCGCTTGGGGCCAACGTCCTGACTTTC. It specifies CASSLPLGANVLTF.

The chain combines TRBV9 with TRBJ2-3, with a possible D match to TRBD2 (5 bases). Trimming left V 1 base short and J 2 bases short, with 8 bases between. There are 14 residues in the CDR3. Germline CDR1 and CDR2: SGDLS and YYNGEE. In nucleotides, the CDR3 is TGTGCCAGCAGCGTAACAGCGGACACAGATACGCAGTATTTT. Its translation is CASSVTADTDTQYF. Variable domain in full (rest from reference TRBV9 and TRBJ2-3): DSGVTQTPKHLITATGQRVTLRCSPRSGDLSVYWYQQSLDQGLQFLIQYYNGEERAKGNILERFSAQQFPDLHSELNLSSLELGDSALYFCASSVTADTDTQYFGPGTRLTVL.

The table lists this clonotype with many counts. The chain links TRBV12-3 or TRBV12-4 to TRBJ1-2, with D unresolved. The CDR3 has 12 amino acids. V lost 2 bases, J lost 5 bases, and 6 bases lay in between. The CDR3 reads CASSLTVYGYTF. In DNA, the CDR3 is TGTGCCAGCAGTTTAACCGTTTATGGCTACACCTTC.

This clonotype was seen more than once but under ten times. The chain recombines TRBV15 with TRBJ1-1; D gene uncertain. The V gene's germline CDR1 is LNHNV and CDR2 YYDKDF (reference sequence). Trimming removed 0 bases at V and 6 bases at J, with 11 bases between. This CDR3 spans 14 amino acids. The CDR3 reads CATSRETHSAEAFF. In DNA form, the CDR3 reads TGTGCCACCAGCAGAGAAACGCATAGCGCTGAAGCTTTCTTT.